This T cell receptor (beta chain) was sequenced during a study of shared clonotypes between healthy human individuals. This clone was observed once. The table came from immunoSEQ multiplex PCR; TCRdb's copy has only in-frame clones and leaves some out. The sample has about 2.3 million clones; about nine tenths are singletons. This CDR3 comprises 14 residues. The V gene lost 3 bases and the J gene lost 2 bases, with 11 bases spanning the gap. CDR1 MNHEY and CDR2 SVGAGI come from the germline V gene. The rearrangement links TRBV6-5 to TRBJ2-7; unclear D gene. This TCR derives from a man between 18 and 29 years old in good health. Some clones in this sample may be carry-over from other donors' samples. Source material: naive CD4+ T cells from PBMCs. Subset in this sample: CD45RA+ positively selected. The CDR3 nucleotides are TGTGCCAGCAGTTATATGAACTCTCCCTACGAGCAGTACTTC. It is translated as CASSYMNSPYEQYF.